The TCR beta chain under discussion was sequenced for a study of technical replicates of blood from several donors (dated by TCRdb to the late 2010s). Library construction relied on the immunoSEQ multiplex PCR assay. Entries here come from immuneACCESS through TCRdb and include only in-frame sequences with V and J called. Some clones fail to appear in such tables; in the studies checked, an unresolved V gene covers under half of the shortfall, and the cause of the remainder is unknown. The sample table holds roughly 80,000 clones, of which roughly 95% were seen once. The ten largest clones represent approximately 0.41% of the sample. Per the germline V gene, MGHDK is the CDR1 and SYGVNS is the CDR2. Clipping removes 11 bases from V and 3 bases from J, with 3 as the unmatched junction base count. The CDR3, from cysteine to phenylalanine, totals 12 residues. The kept DNA is CDR3 alone, 36 bases in frame from the first base.

This clone has just a few counts. What antigen it recognizes has not been identified. Base qualities were left out, and no much larger clone turns up one base away. This TCR came from a human donor in good health. Sequenced material: T cells isolated from PBMCs. The chain employs TRBV25-1 and TRBJ2-2, with 7 middle bases fitting TRBD2. The bases read TGTGCCCATGGGGGGGACACCGGGGAGCTGTTTTTT. Its coded protein is CAHGGDTGELFF.